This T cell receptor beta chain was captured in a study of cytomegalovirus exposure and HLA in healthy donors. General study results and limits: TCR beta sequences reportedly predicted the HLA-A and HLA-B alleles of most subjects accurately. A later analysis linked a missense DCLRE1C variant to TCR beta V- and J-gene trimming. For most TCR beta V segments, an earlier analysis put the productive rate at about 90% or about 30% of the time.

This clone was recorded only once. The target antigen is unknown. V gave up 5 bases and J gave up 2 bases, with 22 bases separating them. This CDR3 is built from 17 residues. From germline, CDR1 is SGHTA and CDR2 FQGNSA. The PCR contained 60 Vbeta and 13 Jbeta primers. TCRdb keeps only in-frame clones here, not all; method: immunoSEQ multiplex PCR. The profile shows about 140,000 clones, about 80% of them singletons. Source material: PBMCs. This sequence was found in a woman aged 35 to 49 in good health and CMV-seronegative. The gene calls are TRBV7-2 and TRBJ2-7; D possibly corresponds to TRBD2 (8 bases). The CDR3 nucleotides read TGTGCCAGCAGCAAAGGGGGCAACGGGAGGGGTGCCTACGAGCAGTACTTC. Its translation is CASSKGGNGRGAYEQYF. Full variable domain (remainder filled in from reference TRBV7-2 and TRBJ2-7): GAGVSQSPSNKVTEKGKDVELRCDPISGHTALYWYRQSLGQGLEFLIYFQGNSAPDKSGLPSDRFSAERTGGSVSTLTIQRTQQEDSAVYLCASSKGGNGRGAYEQYFGPGTRLTVT.